Reported below is one T cell receptor beta chain. This sample was taken from a study of cytomegalovirus exposure and HLA in healthy donors. Primers included in the PCR were 60 Vbeta and 13 Jbeta primers. Sequencing was performed with immunoSEQ multiplex PCR; in TCRdb, only in-frame clones are kept and a portion is missing. This table holds some 150,000 clones, approximately 80% found once. The V segment lost 0 bases and the J segment 2 bases; nucleotides outside the gene matches: 0. From germline, CDR1 is PRHDT and CDR2 FYEKMQ (reference sequence). The CDR3 runs 15 residues. The chain combines TRBV13 with TRBJ2-1; 8 nucleotides agree with TRBD2. The sequence was collected from a middle-aged woman in good health and CMV-seronegative. The sample consisted of PBMCs. The CDR3 loop reads CASSLGAGAYNEQFF. Written as DNA, the CDR3 is TGTGCCAGCAGCTTAGGAGCGGGAGCCTACAATGAGCAGTTCTTC.